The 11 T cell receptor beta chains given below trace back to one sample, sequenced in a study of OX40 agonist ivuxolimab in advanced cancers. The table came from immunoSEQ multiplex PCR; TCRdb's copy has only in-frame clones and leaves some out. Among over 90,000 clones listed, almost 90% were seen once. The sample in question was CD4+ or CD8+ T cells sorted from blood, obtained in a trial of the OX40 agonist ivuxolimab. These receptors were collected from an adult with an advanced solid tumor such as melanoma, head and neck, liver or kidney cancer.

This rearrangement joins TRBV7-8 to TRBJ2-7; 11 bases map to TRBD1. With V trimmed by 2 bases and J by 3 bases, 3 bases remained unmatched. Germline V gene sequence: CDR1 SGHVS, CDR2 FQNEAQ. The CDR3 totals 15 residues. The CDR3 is CASSLRDRGGYEQYF. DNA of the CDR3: TGTGCCAGCAGCTTAAGGGACAGGGGGGGCTACGAGCAGTACTTC.

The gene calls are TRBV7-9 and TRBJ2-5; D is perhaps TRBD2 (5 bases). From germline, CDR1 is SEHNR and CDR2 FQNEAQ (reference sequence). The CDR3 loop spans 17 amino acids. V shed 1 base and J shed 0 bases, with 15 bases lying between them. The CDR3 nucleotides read TGTGCCAGCAGCTTAGTGCGGGCGGACCCCTACCAAGAGACCCAGTACTTC. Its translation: CASSLVRADPYQETQYF.

CDR3 protein: CAISWDRSNSPLHF. The CDR3, as DNA: TGTGCCATCAGTTGGGACAGGTCTAATTCACCCCTCCACTTT. The chain joins TRBV10-3 to TRBJ1-6, with 8 bases identical to TRBD1. Germline V CDR1 and CDR2: ENHRY, SYGVKD. J was trimmed by 6 bases and V by 5 bases; bases with no gene match: 3. The CDR3 covers 14 residues.

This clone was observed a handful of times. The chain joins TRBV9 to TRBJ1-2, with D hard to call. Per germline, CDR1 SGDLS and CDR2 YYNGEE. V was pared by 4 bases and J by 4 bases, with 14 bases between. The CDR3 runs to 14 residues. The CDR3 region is CASSNMVAAYGYTF. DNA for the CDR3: TGTGCCAGCAGCAACATGGTGGCAGCCTATGGCTACACCTTC.

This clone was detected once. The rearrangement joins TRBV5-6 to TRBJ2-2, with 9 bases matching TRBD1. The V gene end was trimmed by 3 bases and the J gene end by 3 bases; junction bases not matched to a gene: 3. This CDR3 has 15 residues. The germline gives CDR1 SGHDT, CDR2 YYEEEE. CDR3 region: CASSWTGEDTGELFF. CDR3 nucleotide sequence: TGTGCCAGCAGCTGGACAGGGGAAGACACCGGGGAGCTGTTTTTT.

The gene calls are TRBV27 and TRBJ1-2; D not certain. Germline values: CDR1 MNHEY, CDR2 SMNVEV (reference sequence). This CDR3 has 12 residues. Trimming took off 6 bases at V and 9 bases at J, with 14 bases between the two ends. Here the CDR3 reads CASRGRASRYTF. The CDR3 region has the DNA TGTGCCAGCAGAGGGCGAGCTTCCCGCTACACCTTC.

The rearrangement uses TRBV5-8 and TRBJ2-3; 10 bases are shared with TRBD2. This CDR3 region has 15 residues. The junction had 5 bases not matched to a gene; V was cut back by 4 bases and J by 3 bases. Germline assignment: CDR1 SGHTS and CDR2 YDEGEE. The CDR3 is CASSVLAGVTDTQYF. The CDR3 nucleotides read TGTGCCAGCAGCGTGCTAGCGGGAGTGACAGATACGCAGTATTTT.

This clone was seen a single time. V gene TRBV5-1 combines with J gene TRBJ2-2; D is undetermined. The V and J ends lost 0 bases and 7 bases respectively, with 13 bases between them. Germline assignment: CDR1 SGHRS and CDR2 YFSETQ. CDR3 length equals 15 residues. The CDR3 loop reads CASSLEPARVGELFF. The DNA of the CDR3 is TGCGCCAGCAGCTTGGAGCCCGCCAGAGTCGGGGAGCTGTTTTTT.

The CDR3 region is CASSNDRERSYEQYF. In DNA form, the CDR3 reads TGTGCCAGCAGCAATGACAGGGAGAGGTCCTACGAGCAGTACTTC. This chain uses TRBV14 with TRBJ2-7; 7 bases are shared with TRBD1. The germline V gene has CDR1 SGHDN and CDR2 FVKESK. The CDR3 sequence is 15 residues long. V shed 5 bases, J shed 1 base, and the junction held 8 bases outside the gene matches.

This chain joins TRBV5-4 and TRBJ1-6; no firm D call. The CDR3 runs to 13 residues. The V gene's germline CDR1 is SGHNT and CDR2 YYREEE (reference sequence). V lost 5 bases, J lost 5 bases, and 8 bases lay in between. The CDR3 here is CASSDGNNSPLHF. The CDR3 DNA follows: TGTGCCAGCAGTGACGGGAATAATTCACCCCTCCACTTT.

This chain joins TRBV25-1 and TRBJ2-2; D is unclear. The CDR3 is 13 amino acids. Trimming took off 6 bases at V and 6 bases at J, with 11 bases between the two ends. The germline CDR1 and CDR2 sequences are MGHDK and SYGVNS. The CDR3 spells CASSSLRAGELFF. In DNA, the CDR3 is TGTGCCAGCAGCTCGTTAAGGGCCGGGGAGCTGTTTTTT.